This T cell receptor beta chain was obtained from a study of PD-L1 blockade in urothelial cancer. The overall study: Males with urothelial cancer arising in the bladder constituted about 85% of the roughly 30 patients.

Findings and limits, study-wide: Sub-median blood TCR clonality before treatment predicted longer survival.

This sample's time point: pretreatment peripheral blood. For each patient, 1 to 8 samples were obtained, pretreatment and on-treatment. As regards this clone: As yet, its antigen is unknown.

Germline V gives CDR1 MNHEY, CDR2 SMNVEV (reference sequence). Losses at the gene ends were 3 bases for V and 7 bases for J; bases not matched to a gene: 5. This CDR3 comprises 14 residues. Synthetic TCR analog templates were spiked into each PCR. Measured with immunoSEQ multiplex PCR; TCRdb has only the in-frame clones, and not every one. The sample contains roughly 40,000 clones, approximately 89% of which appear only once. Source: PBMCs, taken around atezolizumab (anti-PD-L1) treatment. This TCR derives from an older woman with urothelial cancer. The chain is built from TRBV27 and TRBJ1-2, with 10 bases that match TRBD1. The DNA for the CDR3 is TGTGCCAGCAGTTTCCGGGACAGGGGCGGTGGCTACACCTTC. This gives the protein CASSFRDRGGGYTF.